The sequence of this T cell receptor (beta chain) was determined in a study of tumor and adjacent non-tumor tissue in lung cancer. Study background: Samples averaged roughly 4.3 million productive TCRbeta reads each. Study-wide points: TCR diversity was significantly greater in tumor than normal lung tissue. Patients with more diverse tumor TCRs had worse survival. Normal lung showed higher cumulative top 100 clone frequency than tumor.

The V segment lost 10 bases and the J segment 0 bases; nucleotides outside the gene matches: 6. This CDR3 has 14 amino acids. Per germline, CDR1 LNHDA and CDR2 SQIVND (reference sequence). The template was RNA from unsorted bulk tissue. The normal lung tissue was taken more than 3 cm from the tumor edge. A modified ARM-PCR protocol with three rounds of nested PCR amplified TCRbeta. One entry per CDR3 protein, called by TCRdb with MiXCR from the multiplex PCR reads. Of tens of thousands of distinct CDR3 sequences listed, roughly two thirds are singletons. With regard to this clonotype: Its antigen is not identified.

Sequencing used distant non-tumor lung tissue. This receptor was taken from a woman aged 40 to 50 with non-small cell lung cancer. This rearrangement joins TRBV19 to TRBJ2-3; 8 bases match TRBD2. CDR3 residues: CATAPGGSTDTQYF. CDR3 DNA: TGTGCCACCGCCCCGGGAGGGAGCACAGATACGCAGTATTTT.